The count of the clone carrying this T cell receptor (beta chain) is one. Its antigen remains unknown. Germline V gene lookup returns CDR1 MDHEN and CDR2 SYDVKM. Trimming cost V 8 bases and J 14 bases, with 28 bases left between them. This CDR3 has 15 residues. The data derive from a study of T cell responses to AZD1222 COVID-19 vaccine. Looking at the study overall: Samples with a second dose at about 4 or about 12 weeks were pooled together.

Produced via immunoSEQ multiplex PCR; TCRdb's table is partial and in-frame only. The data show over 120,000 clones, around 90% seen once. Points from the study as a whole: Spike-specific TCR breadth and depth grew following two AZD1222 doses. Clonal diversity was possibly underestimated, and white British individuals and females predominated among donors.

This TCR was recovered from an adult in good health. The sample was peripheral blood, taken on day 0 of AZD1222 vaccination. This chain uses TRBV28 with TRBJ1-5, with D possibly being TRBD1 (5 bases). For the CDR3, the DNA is TGTGCCAGCGGGACCCAGGCTTTAACTCCTCTGGGAGAGCATTTT. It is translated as CASGTQALTPLGEHF.